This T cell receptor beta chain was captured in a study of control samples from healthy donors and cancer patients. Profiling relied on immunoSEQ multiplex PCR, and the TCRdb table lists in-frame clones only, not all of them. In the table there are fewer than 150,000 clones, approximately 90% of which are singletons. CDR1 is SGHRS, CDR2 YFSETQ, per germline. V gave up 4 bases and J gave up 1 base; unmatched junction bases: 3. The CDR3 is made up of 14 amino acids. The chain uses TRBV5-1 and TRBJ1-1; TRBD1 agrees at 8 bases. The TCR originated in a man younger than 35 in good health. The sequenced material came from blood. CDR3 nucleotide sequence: TGCGCCAGCAGCCCAGGGGGCACGAACACTGAAGCTTTCTTT. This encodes CASSPGGTNTEAFF.